This T cell receptor (beta chain) comes out of a study of blood T cell repertoires in COVID-19. After removal of 6 bases from V and 7 bases from J, the junction contained 12 bases not matched to a gene. The CDR3 sequence is 16 residues long. The germline V gene has CDR1 MNHNY and CDR2 SVGAGI (reference sequence). Measured with immunoSEQ multiplex PCR; TCRdb has only the in-frame clones, and not every one. The sample shows 200,000 or so clones, about 84% of them seen only once. The sequenced sample was peripheral blood. The chain links TRBV6-6 to TRBJ2-7; 13 nucleotides agree with TRBD2. This clonotype was obtained from a woman in her 30s with acute or convalescent COVID-19. CDR3 bases: TGTGCCAGCAGCAGGACTAGCGGGAGACTGCCAGGGGAGCAGTACTTC. Translation: CASSRTSGRLPGEQYF.